This T cell receptor beta chain was captured by sequencing in a study of STAT5B mutations in CD4+ large granular lymphocyte leukemia. The CDR3 spans 15 residues. The V gene's germline CDR1 is MNHEY and CDR2 SVGAGI. V shed 6 bases, J shed 7 bases, and the junction held 11 bases outside the gene matches. Assay used: immunoSEQ multiplex PCR; TCRdb lists only in-frame clones, some missing. Of tens of thousands of clones listed, more than 70% are singletons. The sequenced material came from CD4+ T cells from blood buffy coats. This receptor was obtained from a human donor in good health. The chain carries TRBV6-5 and TRBJ1-1; 10 bases fit TRBD1. The CDR3 nucleotides are TGTGCCAGCAGCCGACCCTCGGACAGGGGGATTGAAGCTTTCTTT. This sequence encodes CASSRPSDRGIEAFF.